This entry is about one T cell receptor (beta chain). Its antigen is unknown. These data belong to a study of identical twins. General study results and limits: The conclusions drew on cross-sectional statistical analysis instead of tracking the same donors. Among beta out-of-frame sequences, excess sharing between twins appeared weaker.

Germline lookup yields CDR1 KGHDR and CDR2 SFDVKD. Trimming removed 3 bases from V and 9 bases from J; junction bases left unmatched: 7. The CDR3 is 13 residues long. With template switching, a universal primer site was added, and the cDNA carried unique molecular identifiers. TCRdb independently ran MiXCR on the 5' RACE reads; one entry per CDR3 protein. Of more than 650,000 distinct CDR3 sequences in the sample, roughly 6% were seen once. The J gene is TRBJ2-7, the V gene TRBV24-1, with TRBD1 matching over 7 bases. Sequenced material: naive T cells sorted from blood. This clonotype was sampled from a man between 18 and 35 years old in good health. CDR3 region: CATSDIDRTGQYF. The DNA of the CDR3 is TGTGCCACCAGTGATATTGACAGGACAGGGCAGTACTTC.